This T cell receptor (beta chain) was profiled in a study of T cells in localized non-small cell lung cancer. Study results and caveats: Without multi-region sequencing, intratumor heterogeneity could not be excluded. Among the tissues sampled, uninvolved adjacent lung had the highest T cell clonality, above tumor.

Germline V lookup: CDR1 MNHEY, CDR2 SVGAGI. There are 13 residues in the CDR3. V dropped 4 bases and J dropped 7 bases, with 13 bases sitting between them. The assay was immunoSEQ multiplex PCR, and TCRdb's table has in-frame clones only and misses some. The sample consists of about 30,000 clones, 85% to 90% of them appearing once. Of note for this clone: What it recognizes is unknown.

The chain employs TRBV6-5 and TRBJ1-2, with a tentative D call TRBD1 (6 bases). The material sequenced was peripheral blood, taken before any cancer treatment. The clonotype was recovered from an older female donor with stage III squamous cell lung carcinoma. In nucleotides, the CDR3 is TGTGCCAGCAGTTCCACAGGGTTGGGTGGCTACACCTTC. Amino acid sequence: CASSSTGLGGYTF.